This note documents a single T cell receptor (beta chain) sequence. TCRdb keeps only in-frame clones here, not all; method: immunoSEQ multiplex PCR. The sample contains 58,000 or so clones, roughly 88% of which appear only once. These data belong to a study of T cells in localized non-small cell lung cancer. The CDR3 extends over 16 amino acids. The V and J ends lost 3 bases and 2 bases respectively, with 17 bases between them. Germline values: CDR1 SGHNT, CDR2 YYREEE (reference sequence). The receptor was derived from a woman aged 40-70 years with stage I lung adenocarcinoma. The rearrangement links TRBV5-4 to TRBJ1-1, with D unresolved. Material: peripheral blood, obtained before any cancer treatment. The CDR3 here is CASSYGGVGGNTEAFF. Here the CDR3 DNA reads TGTGCCAGCAGCTACGGCGGCGTTGGAGGTAACACTGAAGCTTTCTTT.